This TCR beta chain was found in a study of T cell responses to AZD1222 COVID-19 vaccine. Study in general: Second doses at about 4 or about 12 weeks were pooled. Study results and caveats: Dominant at 160-218 and 743-854, vaccine-associated CD4 TCRs also spanned spike. The repertoires were collected only after the peak T cell response. Nearly half of spike-specific TCRs reportedly target unmutated variant regions.

The CDR3 consists of 14 residues. Germline assignment: CDR1 ENHRY and CDR2 SYGVKD. V gave up 3 bases and J gave up 7 bases, with 12 bases separating them. As regards this clone: Its antigen remains unknown.

Measured with immunoSEQ multiplex PCR; TCRdb has only the in-frame clones, and not every one. The sample lists under 80,000 clones; around four fifths were seen once. This sequence was found in an adult in good health. Material: peripheral blood, obtained on day 0 of AZD1222 vaccination. The chain recombines TRBV10-3 with TRBJ1-4; D call uncertain. The CDR3 is CAISDGRSFEKLFF. CDR3 sequence (DNA): TGTGCCATCAGTGACGGCAGGTCCTTTGAAAAACTGTTTTTT.